The rows below give T cell receptor beta chains drawn from one sample of a study of blood T cell repertoires in COVID-19. TCRdb's copy holds only in-frame clones and misses some; the assay was immunoSEQ multiplex PCR. The data show 380,000 or so clones, 80% to 90% seen once. The sample was PBMCs or T cells enriched from blood (not recorded which). The source is a man aged 25-45 years who had recovered from COVID-19. CDR3s include the opening cysteine and the closing phenylalanine or tryptophan. A D gene is named only where the DNA matches it firmly. Clone size appears in some rows only: once, few, many, or a class for an expanded clone.

CDR3 protein: CASSQDRAYNEQFF
CDR3 DNA: TGCGCCAGCAGCCAAGACAGGGCGTACAATGAGCAGTTCTTC
clone size: .
V gene: TRBV4-1
J gene: TRBJ2-1
D gene: .

CDR3 protein: CASFYDSLNTEAFF
CDR3 DNA: TGCGCCAGCTTCTACGACAGCTTGAACACTGAAGCTTTCTTT
clone size: .
V gene: TRBV5-1
J gene: TRBJ1-1
D gene: .

CDR3 protein: CASSTSDRPSPYTGELFF
CDR3 DNA: TGTGCCAGTAGTACGTCGGACAGACCTTCCCCTTACACCGGGGAGCTGTTTTTT
clone size: .
V gene: TRBV19
J gene: TRBJ2-2
D gene: .

CDR3 protein: CASSSRGDSSNQPQHF
CDR3 DNA: TGTGCCAGCAGCTCCCGAGGGGACAGCAGCAATCAGCCCCAGCATTTT
clone size: .
V gene: TRBV5-5
J gene: TRBJ1-5
D gene: TRBD1

CDR3 protein: CASALAQFNTGELFF
CDR3 DNA: TGTGCTAGTGCCTTAGCACAATTTAACACCGGGGAGCTGTTTTTT
clone size: .
V gene: TRBV12-5
J gene: TRBJ2-2
D gene: .

CDR3 protein: CASSARKTNTGELFF
CDR3 DNA: TGTGCCAGCAGTGCCAGGAAAACGAACACCGGGGAGCTGTTTTTT
clone size: .
V gene: TRBV2
J gene: TRBJ2-2
D gene: .

CDR3 protein: CAISELGLLSVGAFF
CDR3 DNA: TGTGCCATCAGTGAGTTGGGCCTACTGAGTGTTGGAGCTTTCTTT
clone size: .
V gene: TRBV10-3
J gene: TRBJ1-1
D gene: .

CDR3 protein: CASSVGRGRSTGELFF
CDR3 DNA: TGTGCCAGCAGCGTAGGGAGGGGGCGAAGTACCGGGGAGCTGTTTTTT
clone size: once
V gene: TRBV9
J gene: TRBJ2-2
D gene: .

CDR3 protein: CASSSGGPPETQYF
CDR3 DNA: TGTGCCAGCAGTAGCGGGGGCCCCCCTGAGACCCAGTACTTC
clone size: .
V gene: TRBV7-3
J gene: TRBJ2-5
D gene: TRBD2

CDR3 protein: CASTYTFGGELFF
CDR3 DNA: TGCGCCAGCACCTATACGTTTGGCGGGGAGCTGTTTTTT
clone size: many
V gene: TRBV5-1
J gene: TRBJ2-2
D gene: .

CDR3 protein: CASSRQQGTYEQYF
CDR3 DNA: TGTGCCAGCAGCCGGCAACAGGGGACTTACGAGCAGTACTTC
clone size: once
V gene: TRBV3-1/TRBV3-2
J gene: TRBJ2-7
D gene: .

CDR3 protein: CAWSVLGYTEAFF
CDR3 DNA: TGTGCCTGGAGTGTACTAGGGTACACTGAAGCTTTCTTT
clone size: .
V gene: TRBV30
J gene: TRBJ1-1
D gene: .

CDR3 protein: CASGLGGITEAFF
CDR3 DNA: TGTGCTAGTGGTTTGGGAGGGATCACTGAAGCTTTCTTT
clone size: .
V gene: TRBV12-5
J gene: TRBJ1-1
D gene: .

CDR3 protein: CAFGTGENQPQHF
CDR3 DNA: TGTGCCTTTGGGACAGGGGAAAATCAGCCCCAGCATTTT
clone size: .
V gene: TRBV30
J gene: TRBJ1-5
D gene: TRBD1

CDR3 protein: CASSLGITSGRTGELFF
CDR3 DNA: TGTGCCAGCAGCTTAGGGATTACTAGCGGGCGGACCGGGGAGCTGTTTTTT
clone size: few
V gene: TRBV13
J gene: TRBJ2-2
D gene: TRBD2

CDR3 protein: CASSPQGSGANVLTF
CDR3 DNA: TGTGCCAGCAGCCCCCAGGGGTCTGGGGCCAACGTCCTGACTTTC
clone size: .
V gene: TRBV7-9
J gene: TRBJ2-6
D gene: .

CDR3 protein: CATGDRGGTGELFF
CDR3 DNA: TGTGCCACCGGGGACAGGGGAGGCACCGGGGAGCTGTTTTTT
clone size: .
V gene: TRBV24-1
J gene: TRBJ2-2
D gene: TRBD1

CDR3 protein: CAWSGETGNQPQHF
CDR3 DNA: TGTGCCTGGAGTGGGGAGACAGGAAATCAGCCCCAGCATTTT
clone size: .
V gene: TRBV30
J gene: TRBJ1-5
D gene: .

CDR3 protein: CASRGQGAGTGELFF
CDR3 DNA: TGTGCCAGCAGGGGACAGGGGGCGGGTACCGGGGAGCTGTTTTTT
clone size: few
V gene: TRBV28
J gene: TRBJ2-2
D gene: TRBD1

CDR3 protein: CASIPGQGNQETQYF
CDR3 DNA: TGTGCCAGCATCCCGGGACAGGGAAACCAAGAGACCCAGTACTTC
clone size: .
V gene: TRBV11-2
J gene: TRBJ2-5
D gene: TRBD1

CDR3 protein: CASSGGTEAFF
CDR3 DNA: TGTGCCAGCAGCGGGGGGACTGAAGCTTTCTTT
clone size: .
V gene: TRBV7-9
J gene: TRBJ1-1
D gene: .

CDR3 protein: CASSQAGQTNTEAFF
CDR3 DNA: TGCGCCAGCAGCCAAGCGGGACAGACGAACACTGAAGCTTTCTTT
clone size: .
V gene: TRBV4-1
J gene: TRBJ1-1
D gene: TRBD1

CDR3 protein: CASSLAAGGPTDTQYF
CDR3 DNA: TGCGCCAGCAGCCTAGCAGCGGGGGGTCCCACAGATACGCAGTATTTT
clone size: .
V gene: TRBV5-1
J gene: TRBJ2-3
D gene: TRBD2

CDR3 protein: CASSQALMGTLQEKLFF
CDR3 DNA: TGCGCCAGCAGCCAAGCGTTAATGGGGACTTTACAAGAAAAACTGTTTTTT
clone size: .
V gene: TRBV4-3
J gene: TRBJ1-4
D gene: .

CDR3 protein: CASSLLIDSPLHF
CDR3 DNA: TGTGCCAGCAGTCTCCTTATCGATTCACCCCTCCACTTT
clone size: once
V gene: TRBV12-3/TRBV12-4
J gene: TRBJ1-6
D gene: .

CDR3 protein: CASSLGGGAYNEQFF
CDR3 DNA: TGTGCCAGCAGCTTGGGCGGGGGGGCTTACAATGAGCAGTTCTTC
clone size: .
V gene: TRBV5-4
J gene: TRBJ2-1
D gene: TRBD2

CDR3 protein: CASSLSDRVNTEAFF
CDR3 DNA: TGTGCCAGCAGTTTATCAGACAGGGTGAACACTGAAGCTTTCTTT
clone size: .
V gene: TRBV28
J gene: TRBJ1-1
D gene: TRBD1

CDR3 protein: CAISDRQGKETQYF
CDR3 DNA: TGTGCCATCAGCGACCGACAGGGGAAAGAGACCCAGTACTTC
clone size: .
V gene: TRBV10-3
J gene: TRBJ2-5
D gene: TRBD1

CDR3 protein: CASSVGQGNYGYTF
CDR3 DNA: TGTGCCAGCAGCGTAGGGCAGGGAAACTATGGCTACACCTTC
clone size: .
V gene: TRBV9
J gene: TRBJ1-2
D gene: .

CDR3 protein: CASSRDPTGKQPQHF
CDR3 DNA: TGTGCCAGCAGCCGCGATCCCACAGGGAAGCAGCCCCAGCATTTT
clone size: few
V gene: TRBV5-4
J gene: TRBJ1-5
D gene: .

CDR3 protein: CASSLWGQGASSPLHF
CDR3 DNA: TGTGCCAGCAGTTTATGGGGACAGGGGGCGAGTTCACCCCTCCACTTT
clone size: .
V gene: TRBV27
J gene: TRBJ1-6
D gene: TRBD1

CDR3 protein: CASSQGTSGLNEQYF
CDR3 DNA: TGTGCCAGCAGCCAAGGGACTAGCGGGCTAAACGAGCAGTACTTC
clone size: .
V gene: TRBV3-1/TRBV3-2
J gene: TRBJ2-7
D gene: TRBD2

CDR3 protein: CSVHGTGDTGELFF
CDR3 DNA: TGCAGCGTCCATGGGACAGGGGACACCGGGGAGCTGTTTTTT
clone size: .
V gene: TRBV29-1
J gene: TRBJ2-2
D gene: TRBD1

CDR3 protein: CAISEESEQYF
CDR3 DNA: TGTGCCATCAGTGAGGAGTCCGAGCAGTACTTC
clone size: .
V gene: TRBV10-3
J gene: TRBJ2-7
D gene: .

CDR3 protein: CASSLPGQGYEQYF
CDR3 DNA: TGTGCCAGCAGCTTACCGGGACAGGGTTACGAGCAGTACTTC
clone size: .
V gene: TRBV5-5
J gene: TRBJ2-7
D gene: TRBD1

CDR3 protein: CAWSVGPGGYTF
CDR3 DNA: TGTGCCTGGAGTGTGGGGCCAGGGGGCTACACCTTC
clone size: .
V gene: TRBV30
J gene: TRBJ1-2
D gene: .

CDR3 protein: CASSQDRASGNTIYF
CDR3 DNA: TGCGCCAGCAGCCAAGACAGGGCCTCCGGAAACACCATATATTTT
clone size: .
V gene: TRBV4-3
J gene: TRBJ1-3
D gene: .

CDR3 protein: CASSIGGFDYGYTF
CDR3 DNA: TGTGCCAGCAGCATCGGGGGGTTCGACTATGGCTACACCTTC
clone size: .
V gene: TRBV11-2
J gene: TRBJ1-2
D gene: .

CDR3 protein: CAALISGGSLTSYNEQFF
CDR3 DNA: TGCGCCGCCCTCATAAGCGGGGGATCTCTCACCTCCTACAATGAGCAGTTCTTC
clone size: .
V gene: TRBV10-2
J gene: TRBJ2-1
D gene: TRBD2